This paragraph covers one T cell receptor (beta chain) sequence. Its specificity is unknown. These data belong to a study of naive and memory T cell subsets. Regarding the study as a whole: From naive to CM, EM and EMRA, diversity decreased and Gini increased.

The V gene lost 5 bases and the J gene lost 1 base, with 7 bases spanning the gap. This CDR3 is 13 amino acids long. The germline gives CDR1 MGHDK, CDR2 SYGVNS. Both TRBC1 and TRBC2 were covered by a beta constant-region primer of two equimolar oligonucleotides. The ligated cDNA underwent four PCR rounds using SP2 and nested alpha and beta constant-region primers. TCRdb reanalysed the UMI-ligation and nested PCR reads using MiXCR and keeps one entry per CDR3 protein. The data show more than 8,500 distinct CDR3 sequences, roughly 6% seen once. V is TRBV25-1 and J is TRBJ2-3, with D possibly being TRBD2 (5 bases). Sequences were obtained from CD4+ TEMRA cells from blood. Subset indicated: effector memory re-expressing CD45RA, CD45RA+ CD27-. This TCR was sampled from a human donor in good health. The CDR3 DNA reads TGTGCCAGCAGTTACGGGGGCACAGATACGCAGTATTTT. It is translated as CASSYGGTDTQYF.